Listed below are T cell receptor beta chains from one sample, sequenced in a study of graft-versus-host responses after intestinal transplantation. Sequencing used immunoSEQ multiplex PCR; TCRdb keeps in-frame clones, though not all of them. The data hold under 45,000 clones, with more than 80% observed a single time. The sequencing here drew on PBMCs, taken roughly 110 weeks after intestinal transplantation. The receptors were sampled from a human patient who received an intestinal transplant, so some T cells may come from the graft donor. CDR3s include the opening cysteine and the closing phenylalanine or tryptophan. Each record gives: V gene, J gene, D gene, CDR3 protein, CDR3 DNA. D genes are given only for firm matches.

TRBV4-2	TRBJ2-2	.	CASSQDSGILELFF	TGTGCCAGCAGCCAAGATTCGGGGATACTAGAGCTGTTTTTT
TRBV20-1	TRBJ2-1	.	CSAKVNNEQFF	TGCAGTGCTAAAGTTAACAATGAGCAGTTCTTC
TRBV4-1	TRBJ2-5	.	CASSQDWGSQYF	TGCGCCAGCAGCCAAGACTGGGGGTCCCAGTACTTC
TRBV27	TRBJ1-1	.	CASSLAPAGAEAFF	TGTGCCAGCAGTTTAGCGCCGGCAGGCGCTGAAGCTTTCTTT
TRBV11-3	TRBJ2-1	TRBD1	CASSLRTGPYNEQFF	TGTGCCAGCAGCCTTCGGACAGGACCCTACAATGAGCAGTTCTTC
TRBV10-3	TRBJ2-6	TRBD1	CAISESPGQGALRVGANVLTF	TGTGCCATCAGTGAGTCGCCGGGACAGGGGGCGTTAAGGGTTGGGGCCAACGTCCTGACTTTC
TRBV19	TRBJ2-7	TRBD1	CASSIVGQGGSYEQYF	TGTGCCAGTAGTATAGTAGGACAGGGCGGGTCCTACGAGCAGTACTTC
TRBV5-4	TRBJ1-6	.	CASSRGGNNSPLHF	TGTGCCAGCAGCCGCGGGGGCAACAATTCACCCCTCCACTTT
TRBV10-3	TRBJ1-5	TRBD1	CAISESSVAGTGNQPQHF	TGTGCCATCAGTGAGTCGAGTGTGGCCGGGACAGGGAATCAGCCCCAGCATTTT
TRBV10-2	TRBJ2-7	.	CASSDPSGILAEQYF	TGCGCCAGCAGTGACCCAAGTGGCATCCTCGCCGAGCAGTACTTC
TRBV6-1	TRBJ2-3	.	CASSDPTKVITDTQYF	TGTGCCAGCAGTGACCCCACAAAGGTGATCACAGATACGCAGTATTTT
TRBV6-5	TRBJ2-3	.	CASSLTQGTDTQYF	TGTGCCAGCAGCCTCACACAGGGAACAGATACGCAGTATTTT
TRBV2	TRBJ2-3	.	CASGRLTDTQYF	TGTGCCAGCGGGAGGTTAACAGATACGCAGTATTTT
TRBV10-3	TRBJ2-1	TRBD1	CAISGSGGQTRASYNEQFF	TGTGCCATCAGTGGTTCAGGGGGCCAGACGCGGGCCTCCTACAATGAGCAGTTCTTC
TRBV4-1	TRBJ1-1	.	CASSPGRLNTEAFF	TGCGCCAGCAGCCCCGGGAGGTTGAACACTGAAGCTTTCTTT
TRBV5-1	TRBJ2-7	.	CASSLAAGLSNEQYF	TGCGCCAGCAGCTTGGCCGCGGGCCTGTCCAACGAGCAGTACTTC